This T cell receptor beta chain was captured by sequencing in a study of T cells in Graves' hyperthyroidism and ophthalmopathy (dated by TCRdb to between 2018 and 2021). About the full investigation: Peripheral blood samples were taken at initial diagnosis, before any treatment was given. TCR V-J signatures able to tell the groups apart were searched for in a discovery cohort of around 95 patients, of whom 40 to 45 had Graves' ophthalmopathy and more than 55 had stable Graves' hyperthyroidism. Prospective prediction of ophthalmopathy was tested in an independent validation cohort consisting of some 18 hyperthyroidism patients and 15 to 17 patients who later progressed to ophthalmopathy. The roughly 99 discovery patients were divided at random into training and test sets in a 7:3 ratio. In six Graves' hyperthyroidism patients, the study also compared T-cell repertoires from thyroid tissue with T-cell repertoires from blood. Following sampling, methimazole starting at 30 mg daily was given to hyperthyroidism patients, and high-dose intravenous methylprednisolone was given to ophthalmopathy patients. TCR Vbeta CDR3 sequencing of 120 to 150 peripheral blood samples (approximately 44 ophthalmopathy, over 70 hyperthyroidism and approximately 17 progressor patients) is reported in the paper.

Overall study results and their limits: Blood samples also contained most of the expanded thyroid clonotypes (frequency above 0.001), which suggests that blood repertoires may reflect thyroid immune responses. Ophthalmopathy was separated from stable hyperthyroidism by a 13 V-J signature model, with around 90% sensitivity and around 81% specificity obtained in cross-validation and 80%/75% obtained in testing. Sample size was not statistically predetermined, and blinding of investigators to group allocation was not performed. In validation, progression to ophthalmopathy was predicted by the model with around 71% sensitivity and around 75% specificity, a median of approximately 6.5 months before onset.

Via the germline V gene (reference sequence), CDR1 is SEHNR and CDR2 FQNEAQ. From the cysteine through the phenylalanine, the CDR3 covers 16 amino acids. This entry keeps only the CDR3 DNA: 48 bases, framed from base 1. V and J lose 5 bases and 0 bases, and a span of 11 bases separates them. Ten or more counts support this clonotype. Its recognized antigen is unknown. The input lacks base qualities; no much larger clone sits a single base away. Amplification of TCR beta CDR3 regions was carried out from RNA transcripts. A first-round RT-PCR of the TCR CDR3 used the HTBI primer set with the Qiagen OneStep RT-PCR kit. A second multiplex PCR round built the libraries, followed by size selection and purification. Sequencing of the libraries was done on an Illumina HiSeq2000 using paired-end 100 bp reads. Per the original workflow: Raw data were processed with SOAPnuke, discarding reads with adapters, uncalled bases, mean Phred below 15, or no exact constant-primer or identifier match. High-quality paired reads were merged using COPE v1.2.5, and each unique nucleotide sequence was defined as a clonotype. MiTCR v1.1 was used to align the clonotypes against IMGT TRBV, TRBD and TRBJ reference segments. Only V-J combinations with frequency above 0.0001, covering 99% to 99.2% of repertoires, were analysed. A TCS score was defined as the ratio between F50 (clonal expansion) and ExV (chaos), using BLOSUM62-based TCRdist between CDR3 peptides within each V-J. Welch's t-statistics and random forest reduced roughly 540 V-J features to roughly 13, which were used in a naive Bayes classifier (R e1071). The public reads were reanalyzed by TCRdb: fastp trimming at Q25, MiXCR alignment, in-frame beta chains only. Identical CDR3 protein sequences are pooled into one entry, listed with their most common genes and DNA. Clone size and V and J calls follow TCRdb, not the original study. This sample has roughly 290,000 distinct CDR3 sequences in its table, and roughly 13% of those were observed once. Of the sample, roughly 8.5% is held by the ten largest clones.

Hyperthyroidism patients were newly diagnosed, had a disease duration of under 2 months, and were aged 18 to 65 years. Patients with uncontrolled infections, other autoimmune diseases, pregnancy or lactation were excluded. Diagnoses were based on clinical symptoms, serum thyroxine and TRAb, thyroid ultrasound and orbital computed tomography. Blood from progressor patients was drawn when they were first diagnosed with hyperthyroidism, before any ophthalmopathy symptoms appeared. PBMCs were isolated from about 9 ml of fresh peripheral blood by Ficoll-Paque density gradient centrifugation. Patients classed as progressors first received a Graves' hyperthyroidism diagnosis and then went on to develop ophthalmopathy during follow-up. Total RNA was extracted with Trizol reagent, and quality was checked on an Agilent 2100 Bioanalyzer.

Sequenced sample: blood. This sequence originates from a woman in her twenties or thirties with Graves' hyperthyroidism that later progressed to Graves' ophthalmopathy. The receptor chain draws on TRBV7-9 and TRBJ1-6; no D gene can be assigned with confidence. The CDR3 is CASSPSGSSYNSPLHF. The sequenced DNA is TGTGCCAGCAGCCCATCGGGCAGCTCCTATAATTCACCCCTCCACTTT.